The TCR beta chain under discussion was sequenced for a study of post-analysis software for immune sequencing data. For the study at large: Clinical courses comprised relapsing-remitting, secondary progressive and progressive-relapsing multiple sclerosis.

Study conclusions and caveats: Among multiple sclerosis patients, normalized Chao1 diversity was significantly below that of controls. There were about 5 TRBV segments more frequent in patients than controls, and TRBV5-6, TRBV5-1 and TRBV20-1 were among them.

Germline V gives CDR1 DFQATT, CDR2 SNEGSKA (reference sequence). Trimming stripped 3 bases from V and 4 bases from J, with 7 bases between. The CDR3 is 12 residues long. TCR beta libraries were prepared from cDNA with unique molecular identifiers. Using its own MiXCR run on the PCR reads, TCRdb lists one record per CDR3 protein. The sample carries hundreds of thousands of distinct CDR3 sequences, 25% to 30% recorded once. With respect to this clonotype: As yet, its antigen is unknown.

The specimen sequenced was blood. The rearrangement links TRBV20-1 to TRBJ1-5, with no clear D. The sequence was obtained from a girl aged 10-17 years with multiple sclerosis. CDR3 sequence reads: CSARVRNQPQHF. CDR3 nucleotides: TGCAGTGCTAGGGTTAGGAATCAGCCCCAGCATTTT.